The clone carrying this T cell receptor (beta chain) was counted between two and nine times. The sample comes from a study of blood T cell repertoires in COVID-19. At the level of the study: Specimens from acute and convalescent COVID-19 originated in the United States, Italy and Spain. The analysed material was cDNA or gDNA that came from T cells, B-cell-depleted T cells, or PBMCs.

This CDR3 is built from 16 residues. Germline CDR1 is KGHSH and CDR2 is LQKENI. V lost 0 bases, J lost 0 bases, and 5 bases stayed unmatched. Patients in Seattle were enrolled during active infection, then followed longitudinally. In the original analysis: Using reference gene primer amplification, nucleated cell counts were estimated. Here immunoSEQ multiplex PCR was the method, and the copy in TCRdb shows in-frame clones only, minus some. The DNA was the basis for D and trimming; V, J and clone size are from that table. The sample consists of approximately 45,000 clones, about 86% of them appearing once.

The chain joins TRBV18 to TRBJ2-7; 7 bases map to TRBD2. Sample: peripheral blood. The sequence was obtained from a man aged 35 to 55 with COVID-19, enrolled during active disease. The CDR3 region is CASSPPSGTTSYEQYF. The CDR3 coding sequence is TGTGCCAGCTCACCACCGAGCGGGACTACCTCCTACGAGCAGTACTTC.